This T cell receptor beta chain was found in a study of shared clonotypes between healthy human individuals (dated by TCRdb to about 2020). At the level of the whole study: A few men and two women, aged 18 to 49 years, made up the cohort. For each donor, CD4 naive and CD4 memory were each run on three plates, CD8 naive on two plates, and CD8 memory on one plate. Blood TCR repertoires of five healthy adults were deeply sequenced to estimate repertoire size and the extent of clonotype sharing between individuals. Different laboratories and diverse techniques were used to prepare libraries and sequence TCR repertoires, to increase sequencing depth and limit assay-specific biases. Per donor, leukapheresis produced somewhere between about 0.9 and 10 billion PBMCs.

In the case of this clone: Its antigen specificity is not known. No base-level quality is on record; no much larger clone is a single base apart.

Broad study findings and their caveats: Rarefaction of sorted-subset datasets indicated incomplete sequencing despite the large sequencing depth. Higher generation probabilities were observed for clonotypes shared by all four sorted-subset donors than for non-shared clonotypes. Naive subsets generally had larger estimated clonotype richness than memory subsets. Because the study included a small number of donors, the genetic and exposure-history diversity represented was limited. Based on pairwise subsampling, the degree of clonotype sharing among donors was expected to be affected by sequencing depth. Sampling was restricted to blood, and TCR repertoires in tissues likely differ from the TCR repertoires found in blood. When a few donors were compared, the shared fraction of clonotypes was 5% to 6.5% for naive CD4, less than 4% for naive CD8, more than 2% for memory CD4, and 0.4% for memory CD8.

TCR CDR3 regions were amplified from genomic DNA by multiplex PCR using the deep immunoSEQ assay. Extracted genomic DNA from each cell subset was spread evenly across all wells of several immunoSEQ 96-well plates, with each plate serving as a replicate. For sorted subsets, about 200 ng genomic DNA, equal to about 30,000 T cell genomes, was loaded into each replicate PCR. Purified libraries were quantified with a Qubit 3.0 fluorometer, sized on a Bioanalyzer 2100, and re-quantified with the KAPA Library Quantification kit. Every immunoSEQ 96-well plate was sequenced on a separate single-read 150-cycle Illumina NextSeq 550 flow cell. As for how the authors treated the data: Because only junctional sequences without quality scores were contained in the immunoSEQ output, filtering matching that applied to full-length reads could not be performed. Sequences were annotated with PyIR, a Python wrapper for IgBLAST v1.9, using IMGT germline references to assign V/J genes and CDR3. Reads with weak V/J assignments (E-value above 1e-6), missing CDR3, stop codons, out-of-frame junctions, or ambiguous translated residues were removed. A V3J clonotype was defined by an identical inferred V gene, J gene, and CDR3 amino acid sequence. The percentage overlap between two repertoires was calculated by dividing the number of shared unique clonotypes by the size of the smaller repertoire. Three approaches were used to assess repertoire richness: RTK rarefaction, the Chao1 estimator, and Recon v2.1 estimates of unobserved clonotypes. For all TCRbeta clonotypes obtained by the gDNA method from a few donors, generation probabilities were computed with OLGA. TCRdb retrieved this table from immuneACCESS and kept in-frame rearrangements only. Not all clones are present; in checked studies, unresolved V genes account for under half, and no reason is known for the remainder. V, J and clone size derive from that table, while D and trimming were established from the DNA sequence. Within this sample are 2,500,000 or so clones, with 92% of them counted one time only. 0.37% of the sample lies in the top ten.

The CDR3 spans 13 residues, from the cysteine through the phenylalanine. Just the 39-base CDR3 DNA is kept, in frame starting at base 1. Taken from the germline V gene (reference sequence), the CDR1 and CDR2 loops are SGHNT and YYREEE. The trim is 4 bases for V and 4 bases for J, with a gap of 12 bases between the germline ends. Healthy HIV-negative adults with no recently reported acute infections or vaccinations were included as donors. Every donor was a Caucasian adult living in Nashville, Tennessee, USA. Magnetic negative selection was used to enrich CD4+ T cells, after which naive cells were positively selected on CD45RA and the negative fraction became the memory subset. Blood was collected by leukapheresis, and PBMCs were isolated by Ficoll-Histopaque density gradient centrifugation and then cryopreserved in liquid nitrogen vapor phase. Analytical flow cytometry was used to check the purity and quantity of every magnetically sorted T cell population. Each sorted fraction had its genomic DNA isolated and then quantified by UV absorbance on a Nanodrop 2000c.

This TCR derives from a man in his late teens or twenties in good health. Some clones in this sample may be carry-over from other donors' samples. This chain joins TRBV5-4 to TRBJ2-7; the D gene remains uncertain. Sequenced material: naive CD4+ T cells from PBMCs. The meaning of the sample's cell subset or site label: CD45RA+ positively selected. The encoded CDR3 is CASSPQGRYEQYF. The nucleotide sequence is TGTGCCAGCAGCCCCCAAGGGCGTTACGAGCAGTACTTC.